Shown below are 4 T cell receptor beta chains from a single sample sequenced in a study of molecular identifiers for immune sequencing clone quantification. TCRdb used MiXCR to reprocess the PCR reads, holding one entry per CDR3 protein. The sample carries about 320,000 distinct CDR3 sequences, 20% to 25% recorded once. The specimen was naive CD8+ T cells from blood, with Jurkat cell RNA spiked in. Subset described: FACS-sorted CD8+CD4-CCR7+CD45RA+ naive T cells. The receptors stem from a human donor in good health. Some libraries in this study had Jurkat cell RNA spiked in.

About this clonotype itself: One base away lies a much larger clone, so this may be a sequencing read error. Here the CDR3 DNA reads TGTGCCAGTGGTATAGCTGCTAGTGCGGAGACCCAGTACTTC. This gives the protein CASGIAASAETQYF. This chain connects TRBV19 to TRBJ2-5; D ambiguous. Germline V CDR1 and CDR2: LNHDA, SQIVND (reference sequence). The CDR3 spans 14 residues.

This clonotype was recorded a few times. The chain links TRBV4-2 to TRBJ1-2, with 8 nucleotides matching TRBD1. Germline assignment: CDR1 LGHNA and CDR2 YNFKEQ. V dropped 6 bases and J dropped 2; count of bases not matched to a gene: 20. This CDR3 has 19 residues. The CDR3 DNA is TGTGCCAGCAGGATGCCAAGGACAGGGACGTCTGCCGAGAACTATGGCTACACCTTC. It codes for CASRMPRTGTSAENYGYTF.

In the case of this clonotype: This may stem from a read error, because a much larger clone lies one nucleotide away. This chain connects TRBV7-8 to TRBJ2-1; perhaps D is TRBD1 or TRBD2 (5 bases each). Germline V gives CDR1 SGHVS, CDR2 FQNEAQ. The CDR3 is 15 amino acids. The CDR3 spells CASSLGPHPTDERFF. The DNA for the CDR3 is TGTGCCAGCAGCCTGGGACCTCATCCTACCGATGAGCGGTTCTTC.

This clonotype was observed at least ten times. The V and J genes are TRBV9 and TRBJ2-6; D is undetermined. The CDR3 consists of 14 residues. Trimming took 3 bases from V and 0 from J, leaving 4 bases between them. Per the germline V gene, CDR1 is SGDLS and CDR2 is YYNGEE. CDR3 loop: CASSEVSGANVLTF. CDR3 in DNA: TGTGCCAGCAGCGAGGTCTCTGGGGCCAACGTCCTGACTTTC.